The TCR beta chain under discussion was sequenced for a study of chemoradiotherapy in HPV16-positive cancers. About the study: Candidate HPV-specific clones and shared TCR motifs came from a couple of HPV16-positive patients.

Study findings and constraints: HPV-responsive T-cell expansion during chemoradiotherapy was linked to improved recurrence-free survival in HPV16-positive patients. Non-HPV-specific T cells did not expand in tumors during treatment, whereas candidate HPV-specific clones and E7-related motifs did.

Details on this clone: Its target is not known.

Sequencing used immunoSEQ multiplex PCR; TCRdb keeps in-frame clones, though not all of them. Found here are 9,500 to 15,000 clones, 88% of them singletons; the top ten hold about 2.2%. Over chemoradiotherapy, repertoires were sampled more than once. The CDR3 contains 15 residues. The germline V gene encodes CDR1 MNHEY and CDR2 SMNVEV (reference sequence). J lost 4 bases, V lost 8 bases, and 10 bases had no gene match. V is TRBV27 and J is TRBJ2-7; 11 positions match TRBD2. The source is a human donor with HPV-associated anogenital cancer. Sequencing was performed on blood, taken from a patient who underwent chemoradiotherapy. CDR3 residues: CASGPLAGGDYEQYF. The CDR3 nucleotides are TGTGCCAGCGGCCCATTAGCGGGGGGGGATTACGAGCAGTACTTC.